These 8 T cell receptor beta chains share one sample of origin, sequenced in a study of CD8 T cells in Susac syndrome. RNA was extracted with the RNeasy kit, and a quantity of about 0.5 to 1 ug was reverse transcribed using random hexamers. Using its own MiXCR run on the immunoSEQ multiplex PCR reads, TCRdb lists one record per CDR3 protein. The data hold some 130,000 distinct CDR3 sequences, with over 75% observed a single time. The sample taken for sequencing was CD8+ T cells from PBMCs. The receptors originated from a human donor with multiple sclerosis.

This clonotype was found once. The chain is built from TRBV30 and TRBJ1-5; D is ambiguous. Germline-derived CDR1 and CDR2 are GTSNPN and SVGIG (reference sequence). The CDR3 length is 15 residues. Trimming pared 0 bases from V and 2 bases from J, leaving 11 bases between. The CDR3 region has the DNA TGTGCCTGGAGTGTACGGGCGTATGGCAATCAGCCCCAGCATTTT. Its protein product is CAWSVRAYGNQPQHF. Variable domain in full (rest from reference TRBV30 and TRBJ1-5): SQTIHQWPATLVQPVGSPLSLECTVEGTSNPNLYWYRQAAGRGLQLLFYSVGIGQISSEVPQNLSASRPQDRQFILSSKKLLLSDSGFYLCAWSVRAYGNQPQHFGDGTRLSIL.

This CDR3 reads CASSTTGGLRDTQYF. DNA of the CDR3: TGTGCCAGCAGCACCACAGGGGGGCTAAGGGATACGCAGTATTTT. V usage is TRBV7-9 and J usage is TRBJ2-3; TRBD1 matches 8 bases. CDR1 is SEHNR, CDR2 FQNEAQ, per germline (reference sequence). This CDR3 region has 15 residues. V was clipped by 5 bases and J by 6 bases; unmatched bases: 10.

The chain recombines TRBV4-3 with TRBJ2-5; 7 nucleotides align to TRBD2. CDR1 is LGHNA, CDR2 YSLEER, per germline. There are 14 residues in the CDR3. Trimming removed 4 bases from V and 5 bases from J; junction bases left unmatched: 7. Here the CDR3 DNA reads TGCGCCAGCAGCCCGGGACTAATCGACGAGACCCAGTACTTC. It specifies CASSPGLIDETQYF.

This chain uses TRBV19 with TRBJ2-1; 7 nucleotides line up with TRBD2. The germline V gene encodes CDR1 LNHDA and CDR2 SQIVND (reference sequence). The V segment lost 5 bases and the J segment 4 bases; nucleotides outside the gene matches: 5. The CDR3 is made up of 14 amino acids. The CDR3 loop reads CASSWGGGYNEQFF. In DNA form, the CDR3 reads TGTGCCAGTAGTTGGGGCGGGGGTTACAATGAGCAGTTCTTC.

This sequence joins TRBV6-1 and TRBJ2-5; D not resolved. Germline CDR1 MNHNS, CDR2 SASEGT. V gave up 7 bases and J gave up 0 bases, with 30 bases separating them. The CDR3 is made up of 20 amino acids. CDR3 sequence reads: CASTPGSSFTHPWYQETQYF. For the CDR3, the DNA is TGTGCCAGCACTCCGGGCAGTAGTTTTACCCACCCTTGGTACCAAGAGACCCAGTACTTC.

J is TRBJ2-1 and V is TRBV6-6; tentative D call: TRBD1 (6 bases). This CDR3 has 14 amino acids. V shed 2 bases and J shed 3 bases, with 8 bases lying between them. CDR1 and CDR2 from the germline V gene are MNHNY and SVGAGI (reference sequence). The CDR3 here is CASSYGQRYNEQFF. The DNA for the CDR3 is TGTGCCAGCAGTTACGGACAGCGCTACAATGAGCAGTTCTTC.

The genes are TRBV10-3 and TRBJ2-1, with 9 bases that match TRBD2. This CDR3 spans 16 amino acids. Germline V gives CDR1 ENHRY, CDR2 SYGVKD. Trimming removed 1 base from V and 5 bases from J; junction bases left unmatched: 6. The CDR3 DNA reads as TGTGCCATCAGTGAGTTGGCTAGCGGGGACCACAATGAGCAGTTCTTC. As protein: CAISELASGDHNEQFF.

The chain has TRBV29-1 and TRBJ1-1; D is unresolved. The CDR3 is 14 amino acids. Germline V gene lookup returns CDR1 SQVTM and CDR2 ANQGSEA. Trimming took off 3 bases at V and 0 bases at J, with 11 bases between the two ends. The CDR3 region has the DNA TGCAGCGTTGATAGGAGACCGTTGAACACTGAAGCTTTCTTT. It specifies CSVDRRPLNTEAFF.